The T cell receptor (beta chain) described here comes from a study of blood T cell repertoires in COVID-19 (dated by TCRdb to 2018 to 2020). At the level of the whole study: Samples from collaborators originated in the United States, Italy and Spain and spanned both the acute and convalescent phases of COVID-19. The repertoires were released in a freely available public database meant as a resource for research on the immune response to SARS-CoV-2. The dataset comprised deeply sampled blood TCRbeta repertoires from subjects exposed to, actively infected with, or recovered from COVID-19. Where available, HLA class I and class II types were taken from metadata supplied by the sample provider and were not determined by assay-based typing. Samples were obtained from the ongoing ImmuneRACE study (first 160 participants) and from 1,254 subjects provided by 6 global collaborators. The material from the prospective study consisted of cDNA or gDNA derived from T cells, B-cell-depleted T cells, or PBMCs. Sample metadata almost always included a de-identified subject ID, COVID-19 status, age in years and sex. What the authors observed across the whole study: The quantity of clinical and demographic metadata differed by source and by participant and was supplied without curation.

TCRbeta CDR3 regions were amplified from genomic DNA by means of the immunoSEQ Assay, a bias-controlled multiplex PCR. In the source study's methods: Within the assay, amplification of reference gene primers was used to estimate how many nucleated cells each sample contained. Sequence reads were collapsed and filtered to measure the absolute abundance of every unique TCRbeta CDR3 rearrangement. For each sample, productive Simpson clonality was calculated as the square root of Simpson's diversity index over productive rearrangements. TCRdb's version of the immuneACCESS table is confined to in-frame rearrangements and falls short of the full clone set. An unresolved V gene accounts for under half of the shortfall where checked; the remainder is of unknown origin. V and J calls and clone size are those listed in that table; D and trimming were worked out from the DNA. Counted in this sample were 150,000 or so clones; around 91% of them appeared once. Roughly 13% of the sample is held by the ten biggest clonotypes.

This clone is a singleton in its sample. Its antigen remains unidentified. Within one base of it there is no much larger clone, and no base qualities were kept. In Seattle, one collaborating source enrolled patients while the infection was active and tracked those patients longitudinally over the course of disease. Whole blood was collected in K2EDTA tubes by collaborating institutions according to the institutions' own protocols. For TCRbeta analysis, collaborators shipped samples in one of three forms: frozen whole blood, isolated PBMCs, or DNA extracted from either of those sample types. Sequenced material: peripheral blood. The clonotype comes from a man between 18 and 29 years old with COVID-19, enrolled during active disease.

For the CDR3, the sequence is CASRRDRESEQYF. The bases are TGTGCCAGTAGGAGGGACAGGGAGAGCGAGCAGTACTTC. The chain uses TRBV19 and TRBJ2-7; 9 junctional bases match TRBD1. From the cysteine through the phenylalanine, the CDR3 covers 13 amino acids. The only DNA kept is the CDR3, 39 bases in frame from the first base. CDR1 LNHDA and CDR2 SQIVND were looked up in the germline V gene (reference sequence). After removal of 6 bases from V and 6 bases from J, the junction retains 6 bases not matched to a gene.